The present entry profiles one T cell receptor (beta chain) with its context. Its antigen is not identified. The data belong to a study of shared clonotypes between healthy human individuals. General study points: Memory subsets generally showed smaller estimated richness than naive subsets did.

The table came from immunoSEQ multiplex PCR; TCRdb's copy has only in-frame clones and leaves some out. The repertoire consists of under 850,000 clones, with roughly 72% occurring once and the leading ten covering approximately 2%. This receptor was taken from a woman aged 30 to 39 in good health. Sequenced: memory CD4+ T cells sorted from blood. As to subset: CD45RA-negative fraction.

The CDR3 DNA reads as TGTGCCAGCAGCGTAGAGGCTATCTTAAACACCGGGGAGCTGTTTTTT. Amino acid sequence: CASSVEAILNTGELFF. This chain uses TRBV9 with TRBJ2-2; D gene unclear. CDR1 is SGDLS, CDR2 YYNGEE, per germline. The CDR3 runs 16 residues. Trimming took off 0 bases at V and 2 bases at J, with 11 bases between the two ends. Using reference TRBV9 and TRBJ2-2 for the parts outside the CDR3, the full variable domain is DSGVTQTPKHLITATGQRVTLRCSPRSGDLSVYWYQQSLDQGLQFLIQYYNGEERAKGNILERFSAQQFPDLHSELNLSSLELGDSALYFCASSVEAILNTGELFFGEGSRLTVL.